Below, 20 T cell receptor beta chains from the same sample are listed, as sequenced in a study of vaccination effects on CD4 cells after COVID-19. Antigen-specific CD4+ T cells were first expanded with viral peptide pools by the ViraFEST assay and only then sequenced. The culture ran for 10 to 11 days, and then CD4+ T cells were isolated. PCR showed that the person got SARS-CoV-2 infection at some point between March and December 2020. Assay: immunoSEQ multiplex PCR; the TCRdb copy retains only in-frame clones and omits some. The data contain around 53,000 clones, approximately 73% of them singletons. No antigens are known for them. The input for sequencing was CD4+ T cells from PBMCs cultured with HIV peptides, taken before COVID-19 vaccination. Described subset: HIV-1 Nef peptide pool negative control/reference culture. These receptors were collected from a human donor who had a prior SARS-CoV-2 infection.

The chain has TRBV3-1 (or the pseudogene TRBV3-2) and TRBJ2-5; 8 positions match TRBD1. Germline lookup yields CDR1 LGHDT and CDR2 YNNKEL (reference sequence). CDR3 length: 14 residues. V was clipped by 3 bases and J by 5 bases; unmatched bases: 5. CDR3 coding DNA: TGTGCCAGCAGCCAGGGACAGGTCGCGGAGACCCAGTACTTC. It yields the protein CASSQGQVAETQYF.

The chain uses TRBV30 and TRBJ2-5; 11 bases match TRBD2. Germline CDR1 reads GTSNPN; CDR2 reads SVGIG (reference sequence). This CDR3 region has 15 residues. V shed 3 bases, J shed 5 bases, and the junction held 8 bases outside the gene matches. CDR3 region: CAWRVLTSGSETQYF. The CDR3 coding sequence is TGTGCCTGGAGGGTCTTAACTAGCGGGAGTGAGACCCAGTACTTC.

The CDR3 is CAIRDSLTDTQYF. In DNA, the CDR3 is TGTGCCATCAGGGACAGCCTCACAGATACGCAGTATTTT. The chain recombines TRBV10-3 with TRBJ2-3, with a possible D match to TRBD1 (6 bases). The V and J ends lost 6 bases and 2 bases respectively, with 9 bases between them. The germline CDR1 and CDR2 sequences are ENHRY and SYGVKD. The CDR3 runs to 13 residues.

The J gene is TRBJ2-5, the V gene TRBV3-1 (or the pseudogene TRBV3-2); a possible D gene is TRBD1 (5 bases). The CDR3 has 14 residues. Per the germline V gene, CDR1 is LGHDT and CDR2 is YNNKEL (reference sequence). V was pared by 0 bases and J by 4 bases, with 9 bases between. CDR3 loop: CASSQDATAETQYF. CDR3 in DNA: TGTGCCAGCAGCCAAGATGCGACAGCAGAGACCCAGTACTTC.

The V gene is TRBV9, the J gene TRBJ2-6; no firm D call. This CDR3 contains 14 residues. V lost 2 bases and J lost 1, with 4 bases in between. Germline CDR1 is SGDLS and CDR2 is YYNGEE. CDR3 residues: CASSVSSGANVLTF. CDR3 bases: TGTGCCAGCAGCGTTAGTTCTGGGGCCAACGTCCTGACTTTC.

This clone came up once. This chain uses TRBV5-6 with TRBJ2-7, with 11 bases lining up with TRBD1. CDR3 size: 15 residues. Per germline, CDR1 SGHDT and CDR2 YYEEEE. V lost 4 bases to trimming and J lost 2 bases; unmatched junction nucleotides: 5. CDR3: CASSPPGQGAYEQYF. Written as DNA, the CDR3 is TGTGCCAGCAGCCCACCGGGACAGGGGGCCTACGAGCAGTACTTC.

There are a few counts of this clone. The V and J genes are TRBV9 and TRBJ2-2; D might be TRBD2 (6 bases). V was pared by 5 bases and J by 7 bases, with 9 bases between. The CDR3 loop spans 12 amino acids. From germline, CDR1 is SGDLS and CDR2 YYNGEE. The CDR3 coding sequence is TGTGCCAGCAGGGGGGGTGACGGGGAGCTGTTTTTT. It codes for CASRGGDGELFF.

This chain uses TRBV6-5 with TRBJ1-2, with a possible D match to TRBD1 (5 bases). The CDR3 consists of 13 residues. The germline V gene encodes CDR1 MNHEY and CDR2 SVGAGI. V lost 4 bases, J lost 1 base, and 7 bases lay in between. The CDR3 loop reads CASSWGSNYGYTF. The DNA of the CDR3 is TGTGCCAGCAGTTGGGGCAGTAACTATGGCTACACCTTC.

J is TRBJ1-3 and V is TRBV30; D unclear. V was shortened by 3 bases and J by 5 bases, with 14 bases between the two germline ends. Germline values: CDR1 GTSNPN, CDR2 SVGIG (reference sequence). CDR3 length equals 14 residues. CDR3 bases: TGTGCCTGGAGGGGGTGGGGTATGAGAAACACCATATATTTT. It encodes CAWRGWGMRNTIYF.

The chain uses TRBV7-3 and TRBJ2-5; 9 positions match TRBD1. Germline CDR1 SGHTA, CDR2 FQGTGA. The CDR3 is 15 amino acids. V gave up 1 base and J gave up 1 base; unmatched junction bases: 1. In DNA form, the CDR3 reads TGTGCCAGCAGCTTAATGGGACAGGGCCAAGAGACCCAGTACTTC. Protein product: CASSLMGQGQETQYF. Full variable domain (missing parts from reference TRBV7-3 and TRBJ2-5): GAGVSQTPSNKVTEKGKYVELRCDPISGHTALYWYRQSLGQGPEFLIYFQGTGAADDSGLPNDRFFAVRPEGSVSTLKIQRTERGDSAVYLCASSLMGQGQETQYFGPGTRLLVL.

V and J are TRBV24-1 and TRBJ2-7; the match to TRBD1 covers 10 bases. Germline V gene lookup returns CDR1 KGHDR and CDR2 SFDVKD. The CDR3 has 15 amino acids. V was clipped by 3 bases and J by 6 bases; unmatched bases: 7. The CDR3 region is CATSDPGTGVAEQYF. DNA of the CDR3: TGTGCCACCAGTGATCCAGGGACAGGGGTGGCCGAGCAGTACTTC.

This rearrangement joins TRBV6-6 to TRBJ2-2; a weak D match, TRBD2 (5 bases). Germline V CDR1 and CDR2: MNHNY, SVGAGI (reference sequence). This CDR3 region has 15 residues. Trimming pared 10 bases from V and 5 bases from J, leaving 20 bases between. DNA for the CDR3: TGTGCCACCTACTCCTACACCTCGGGGACCGGGGAGCTGTTTTTT. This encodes CATYSYTSGTGELFF.

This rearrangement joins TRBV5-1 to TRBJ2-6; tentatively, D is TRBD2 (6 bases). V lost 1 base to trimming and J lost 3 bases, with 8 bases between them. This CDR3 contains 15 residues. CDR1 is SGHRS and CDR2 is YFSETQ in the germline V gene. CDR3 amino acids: CASSLLGGGANVLTF. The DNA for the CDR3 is TGCGCCAGCAGCTTGTTGGGGGGTGGGGCCAACGTCCTGACTTTC.

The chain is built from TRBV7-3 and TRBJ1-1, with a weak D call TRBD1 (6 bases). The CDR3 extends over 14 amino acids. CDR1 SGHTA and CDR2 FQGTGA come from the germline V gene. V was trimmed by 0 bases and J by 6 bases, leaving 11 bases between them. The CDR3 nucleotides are TGTGCCAGCAGCTTAACAGGGGGGAATGCTGAAGCTTTCTTT. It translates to CASSLTGGNAEAFF.

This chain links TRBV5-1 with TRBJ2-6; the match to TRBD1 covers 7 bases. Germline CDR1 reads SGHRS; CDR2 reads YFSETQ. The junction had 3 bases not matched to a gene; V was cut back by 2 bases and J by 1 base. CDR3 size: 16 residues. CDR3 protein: CASSLQGRSGANVLTF. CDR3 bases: TGCGCCAGCAGCTTACAGGGGCGATCTGGGGCCAACGTCCTGACTTTC.

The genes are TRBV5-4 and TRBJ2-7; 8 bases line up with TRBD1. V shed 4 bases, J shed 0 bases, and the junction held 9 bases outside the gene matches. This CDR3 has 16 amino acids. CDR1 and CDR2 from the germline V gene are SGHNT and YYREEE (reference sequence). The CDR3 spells CASSADRGHGSYEQYF. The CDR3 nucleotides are TGTGCCAGCAGCGCCGACAGGGGCCATGGCTCCTACGAGCAGTACTTC.

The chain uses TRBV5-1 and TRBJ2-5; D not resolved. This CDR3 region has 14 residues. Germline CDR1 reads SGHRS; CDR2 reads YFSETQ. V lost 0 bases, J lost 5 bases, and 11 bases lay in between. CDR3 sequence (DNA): TGCGCCAGCAGCTTGGTTATCCCGAGGGAGACCCAGTACTTC. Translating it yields CASSLVIPRETQYF.

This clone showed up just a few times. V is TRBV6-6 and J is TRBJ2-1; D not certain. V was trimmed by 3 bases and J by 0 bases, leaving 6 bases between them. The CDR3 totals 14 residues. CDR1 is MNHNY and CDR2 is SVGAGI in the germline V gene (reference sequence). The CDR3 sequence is CASSYGFSYNEQFF. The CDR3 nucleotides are TGTGCCAGCAGTTATGGGTTCTCCTACAATGAGCAGTTCTTC.

The CDR3 sequence: CASSPQNSGNTIYF. The CDR3 nucleotides are TGTGCCAGCTCACCGCAGAACTCTGGAAACACCATATATTTT. V gene TRBV18 combines with J gene TRBJ1-3, with no clear D. Between the trimmed V and J ends, which lost 3 bases and 0 bases, there was a span of 6 bases. The CDR3 is 14 residues long. The germline gives CDR1 KGHSH, CDR2 LQKENI.

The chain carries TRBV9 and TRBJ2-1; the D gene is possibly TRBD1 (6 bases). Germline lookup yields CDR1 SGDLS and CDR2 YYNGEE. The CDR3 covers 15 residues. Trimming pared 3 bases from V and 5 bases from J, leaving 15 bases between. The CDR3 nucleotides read TGTGCCAGCAGCGCTGGGGCAGGGGATCACAATGAGCAGTTCTTC. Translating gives CASSAGAGDHNEQFF.